This T cell receptor beta chain comes out of a study of CD8 T cells in Susac syndrome (dated by TCRdb to about 2019). Looking at the study overall: The study used repertoire sequencing to test whether antigen drove CD8+ T cell activation and differentiation in Susac syndrome. CD8+ T cell repertoire clonality was compared between approximately 12 healthy donors, approximately 14 Susac syndrome patients and 15 or so multiple sclerosis patients. The investigation overall reported the following: The number of individuals in the TCR sequencing and HLA analysis was recognized as being relatively small.

This clonotype came up once. The antigen it recognizes is unknown. No qualities accompany the bases; no much larger clone lies one base away. A solitary read yields weak support. The CDR3, cysteine through phenylalanine, is 13 amino acids long. The entry retains the CDR3 DNA only, 39 bases that are in frame from base 1. Trimming at the junction amounts to 4 bases on V and 4 bases on J, and the germline ends lie 8 bases apart. Reading the germline V gene (reference sequence) gives CDR1 PRHDT and CDR2 FYEKMQ. High-throughput TCR beta sequencing profiled peripheral blood CD8+ and CD4+ T cells from healthy donors, Susac syndrome patients and multiple sclerosis patients. Healthy donors were included as age- and sex-matched controls. CD8+ TEMRA cells were enriched by FACS, while bulk CD8+ and CD4+ T cells were purified by magnetic negative isolation. Blood was collected in EDTA tubes and processed within 24 hours, with PBMCs isolated through density gradient centrifugation. PBMCs intended for TCR sequencing were cryopreserved in liquid nitrogen and thawed later in a water bath at 37 degrees C. Purity of sorted or isolated CD4+, CD8+ and CD8+ TEMRA cells was at least 90%.

RNA was extracted using the RNeasy kit, and about 0.45 to 1 microgram was reverse transcribed with random hexamers. The immunoSEQ multiplex PCR assay, covering 54 Vbeta and 13 Jbeta segments, was used to amplify TCR beta CDR3 regions. PCR amplification bias was corrected using a synthetic template baseline for primer optimization and computational correction. The original pipeline was this. Only productive sequences were kept, with reads annotated to V, D and J genes according to IMGT and analyzed in immunoSEQ Analyzer. To calculate clonality, Shannon entropy was normalized by log2 of the number of productive unique sequences and then subtracted from one. Public and private clones were assessed among the 100 most prevalent clones of each patient and control. A clone was defined as Susac-specific if it was absent from the healthy and MS cohorts, from approximately 980 published viral clones and from other ImmuneACCESS disease sequences. Clones were called with MiXCR by TCRdb after fastp trimmed the public reads at Q25, and only in-frame beta chains were retained. Every distinct CDR3 protein forms one entry, paired with its most common genes and DNA. TCRdb assigned the V and J calls; the authors' analysis was not used. The sample data list about 120,000 distinct CDR3 sequences, and around 93% of these were observed just once. The ten top clones hold 0.12% of the sample.

Rearrangement joined TRBV13 to TRBJ2-4; no D gene call is confident. The TCR sequence derives from a human donor in good health. The material sequenced was CD8+ T cells from PBMCs. The CDR3 in this case is CASSSGRKNIQYF. At the DNA level, the sequence is TGTGCCAGCAGCTCAGGACGGAAAAACATTCAGTACTTC.